This T cell receptor beta chain was recorded in a study of blood T cells in healthy people across ages. Regarding the study as a whole: Measured against age, TCR beta diversity per million T cells decreased in a roughly linear manner.

The V end lost 0 bases, the J end lost 7 bases, and 8 bases lay between the germline ends. Germline CDR1 reads MNHEY; CDR2 reads SVGAGI. CDR3 size: 13 residues. Samples had at least 7 million PBMCs isolated from them. It was with a sample-barcoded 5' primer and a J-beta primer mix that a second PCR of roughly 7 to 12 cycles was run. Each cDNA molecule carried a tag from a template-switch adaptor that contained 12 random nucleotides. Each CDR3 protein is one row after TCRdb ran MiXCR on the 5' RACE reads. The data hold 1.5 million to 2 million distinct CDR3 sequences, with just under 50% observed a single time. This clonotype was picked up a small number of times. Its specificity is unknown.

The chain is built from TRBV6-5 and TRBJ2-3; D not resolved. The receptor comes from a woman between 40 and 50 years old in good health. The sample was blood. CDR3 sequence reads: CASSYSRVNTQYF. The CDR3 nucleotides are TGTGCCAGCAGTTACTCTAGGGTAAATACGCAGTATTTT.